These T cell receptor beta chains were read from a single sample in a study of blood T cell repertoires in COVID-19. TCRdb's copy holds only in-frame clones and misses some; the assay was immunoSEQ multiplex PCR. The table has around 98,000 clones, about four fifths seen once. Sequencing used peripheral blood. The source is a man aged 65 to 79 with acute or convalescent COVID-19. Both conserved end residues are part of each CDR3. The order of the fields is J gene, clone size, D gene, V gene, CDR3 protein, CDR3 DNA. A D gene is named only where the DNA matches it firmly. Part of the rows lack a size; the others show once, few, many or a class for expanded clones.

TRBJ2-1 | - | TRBD1 | TRBV12-3/TRBV12-4 | CASNSQGDEQFF | TGTGCCAGCAACTCCCAGGGGGATGAGCAGTTCTTC
TRBJ2-3 | - | TRBD2 | TRBV5-1 | CASRFSGTSTDTQYF | TGCGCCAGCAGGTTTAGCGGGACTAGCACAGATACGCAGTATTTT
TRBJ2-3 | - | TRBD1 | TRBV7-8 | CASSLRTGTDTQYF | TGTGCCAGCAGCTTACGGACAGGGACAGATACGCAGTATTTT
TRBJ1-6 | - | - | TRBV30 | CAWDVWANSPLHF | TGTGCCTGGGACGTCTGGGCCAATTCACCCCTCCACTTT
TRBJ2-5 | - | TRBD2 | TRBV28 | CASSLWRVAGGVAETQYF | TGTGCCAGCAGTTTATGGAGGGTAGCGGGAGGAGTTGCAGAGACCCAGTACTTC
TRBJ1-5 | few | - | TRBV2 | CASSEGQGVQPQHF | TGTGCCAGCAGTGAAGGTCAGGGTGTTCAGCCCCAGCATTTT
TRBJ2-1 | - | - | TRBV24-1 | CATSDTEIVGNEQFF | TGTGCCACCAGTGACACGGAGATCGTTGGGAATGAGCAGTTCTTC
TRBJ1-2 | - | TRBD1 | TRBV6-5 | CASSPGQGYGGYTF | TGTGCCAGCAGTCCGGGACAGGGTTACGGTGGCTACACCTTC
TRBJ2-3 | - | - | TRBV5-1 | CASSPGGLPAAGQYF | TGCGCCAGCAGCCCCGGCGGACTCCCGGCCGCGGGGCAGTATTTT
TRBJ1-6 | few | - | TRBV4-1 | CASSQDPTGRYSPLHF | TGCGCCAGCAGCCAAGATCCGACAGGTCGATATTCACCCCTCCACTTT
TRBJ1-1 | - | - | TRBV5-4 | CASSPYVLPVMNTEAFF | TGTGCCAGCAGCCCCTACGTCCTTCCCGTTATGAACACTGAAGCTTTCTTT
TRBJ2-5 | - | TRBD1 | TRBV7-2 | CASSNRGTGGETQYF | TGTGCCAGCAGCAACAGGGGTACAGGGGGGGAGACCCAGTACTTC
TRBJ2-5 | - | TRBD2 | TRBV27 | CASSPRLAGKGETQYF | TGTGCCAGCAGTCCCCGACTAGCGGGAAAGGGGGAGACCCAGTACTTC
TRBJ2-1 | - | - | TRBV27 | CASRLGPNEQFF | TGTGCCAGCAGGTTAGGGCCAAATGAGCAGTTCTTC
TRBJ2-7 | few | - | TRBV19 | CASSIVQGGSYEQYF | TGTGCCAGTAGTATAGTTCAAGGGGGCTCCTACGAGCAGTACTTC
TRBJ2-1 | - | - | TRBV7-3 | CASSSTTTADEQFF | TGTGCCAGCAGCTCGACGACGACAGCCGATGAGCAGTTCTTC
TRBJ1-5 | few | - | TRBV10-3 | CAISDPESRAPQHF | TGTGCCATCAGTGACCCCGAGAGCCGTGCGCCCCAGCATTTT
TRBJ1-2 | - | - | TRBV4-1 | CASSELLGQGDGYTF | TGCGCCAGCAGCGAACTTCTGGGGCAGGGCGATGGCTACACCTTC
TRBJ2-3 | - | - | TRBV5-1 | CASSLLGGNTDTQYF | TGCGCCAGCAGCTTGTTAGGCGGCAACACAGATACGCAGTATTTT
TRBJ1-5 | - | - | TRBV7-2 | CASSRVQARSNQPQHF | TGTGCCAGCAGCCGCGTACAGGCTCGTAGCAATCAGCCCCAGCATTTT
TRBJ1-1 | once | TRBD1 | TRBV6-5 | CASSYRQGTGTEAFF | TGTGCCAGCAGTTACCGACAGGGGACGGGGACTGAAGCTTTCTTT
TRBJ2-7 | - | - | TRBV18 | CASSPGTGEMAQQYF | TGTGCCAGCTCACCCGGAACGGGAGAAATGGCGCAGCAGTACTTC
TRBJ2-2 | - | - | TRBV11-3 | CASSQQGRKTGELFF | TGTGCCAGCAGCCAACAGGGGAGGAAAACCGGGGAGCTGTTTTTT
TRBJ1-6 | - | TRBD1 | TRBV6-5 | CASSPRGPNNSPLHF | TGTGCCAGCAGTCCCAGGGGGCCTAATAATTCACCCCTCCACTTT
TRBJ1-6 | - | TRBD1 | TRBV9 | CASSAQPGQVWGGARNSPLHF | TGTGCCAGCAGCGCTCAGCCGGGACAGGTGTGGGGGGGAGCGAGGAATTCACCCCTCCACTTT
TRBJ2-3 | - | - | TRBV21-1 | CASSKHQREVTDTQYF | TGTGCCAGCAGCAAACACCAGCGGGAGGTCACAGATACGCAGTATTTT
TRBJ1-1 | - | TRBD1 | TRBV10-3 | CAIRGDRGTEAFF | TGTGCCATCAGGGGGGACAGAGGCACTGAAGCTTTCTTT
TRBJ2-1 | few | TRBD2 | TRBV2 | CASSEGLAGYNEQFF | TGTGCCAGCAGTGAGGGACTAGCGGGTTACAATGAGCAGTTCTTC
TRBJ2-1 | - | - | TRBV19 | CASSIGPLKSTYNEQFF | TGTGCCAGTAGTATAGGCCCCTTGAAGAGCACCTACAATGAGCAGTTCTTC
TRBJ2-1 | - | - | TRBV28 | CASSPRGEQFF | TGTGCCAGCAGCCCCAGGGGTGAGCAGTTCTTC
TRBJ2-7 | - | - | TRBV24-1 | CATSDLTLGGVWEQYF | TGTGCCACCAGTGATTTGACTCTTGGCGGGGTCTGGGAGCAGTACTTC
TRBJ1-1 | many | TRBD1 | TRBV2 | CASSGQGLNTEAFF | TGTGCCAGCAGCGGACAGGGGCTGAACACTGAAGCTTTCTTT
TRBJ2-2 | - | TRBD2 | TRBV4-2 | CASSWSGTTGELFF | TGTGCCAGCAGCTGGAGCGGGACCACCGGGGAGCTGTTTTTT
TRBJ2-7 | - | TRBD1 | TRBV5-1 | CASSSGQGGSYEQYF | TGCGCCAGCAGCTCCGGACAGGGAGGCTCCTACGAGCAGTACTTC
TRBJ1-2 | - | - | TRBV5-1 | CASSLLADYGYTF | TGCGCCAGCAGCTTGTTGGCAGATTATGGCTACACCTTC
TRBJ2-1 | - | TRBD2 | TRBV7-6 | CASSLAGLARNEQFF | TGTGCCAGCAGCTTAGCCGGACTAGCTAGGAATGAGCAGTTCTTC
TRBJ1-1 | - | - | TRBV5-8 | CASSLVGGAFF | TGTGCCAGCAGCTTGGTGGGGGGAGCTTTCTTT
TRBJ2-1 | few | - | TRBV11-1 | CASSRLGGAEQFF | TGTGCCAGCTCCCGGCTGGGCGGGGCTGAGCAGTTCTTC
TRBJ2-7 | - | - | TRBV19 | CASSIDRGRGSYEQYF | TGTGCCAGTAGTATAGATCGAGGCAGGGGTTCCTACGAGCAGTACTTC
TRBJ2-3 | few | - | TRBV19 | CASSAARDTQYF | TGTGCCAGTAGCGCCGCTCGGGATACGCAGTATTTT
TRBJ2-5 | many | TRBD2 | TRBV3-1/TRBV3-2 | CASSQDMREVQETQYF | TGTGCCAGCAGCCAAGATATGCGGGAGGTCCAAGAGACCCAGTACTTC
TRBJ1-5 | - | - | TRBV7-2 | CASSLEGQGNQPQHF | TGTGCCAGCAGCCTAGAGGGGCAGGGAAATCAGCCCCAGCATTTT
TRBJ2-1 | - | TRBD2 | TRBV10-3 | CAISEGGAGTSGRNEQFF | TGTGCCATCAGTGAGGGGGGCGCGGGGACTAGCGGGAGGAATGAGCAGTTCTTC
TRBJ1-3 | - | TRBD1 | TRBV7-2 | CASSVRDSYSGNTIYF | TGTGCCAGCAGCGTCCGGGACAGCTACTCTGGAAACACCATATATTTT
TRBJ1-2 | - | - | TRBV5-8 | CASSWMRQGLYGYTF | TGTGCCAGCAGCTGGATGCGTCAGGGGCTCTATGGCTACACCTTC
TRBJ1-6 | once | TRBD1 | TRBV18 | CASSPGTGDNSPLHF | TGTGCCAGCTCACCCGGGACAGGTGATAATTCACCCCTCCACTTT
TRBJ1-2 | - | - | TRBV6-1 | CASSESTVSNYGYTF | TGTGCCAGCAGTGAATCGACAGTATCTAACTATGGCTACACCTTC
TRBJ2-4 | - | TRBD1 | TRBV18 | CASSPNTGGNIQYF | TGTGCCAGCTCACCAAACACAGGGGGAAACATTCAGTACTTC
TRBJ2-5 | once | - | TRBV6-1 | CASSEAGGGQETQYF | TGTGCCAGCAGTGAAGCGGGAGGAGGCCAAGAGACCCAGTACTTC
TRBJ2-3 | - | - | TRBV5-1 | CASSLSDTQYF | TGCGCCAGCAGCTTGTCGGATACGCAGTATTTT
TRBJ2-3 | - | - | TRBV13 | CASSPHGDTQYF | TGTGCCAGCAGCCCGCACGGTGATACGCAGTATTTT